Included here is one T cell receptor beta chain sequence, with context. This sample was taken from a study of blood T cell repertoires in COVID-19. This CDR3 comprises 13 residues. Germline CDR1 is LNHDA and CDR2 is SQIVND (reference sequence). Trimming took 8 bases from V and 5 from J, leaving 13 bases between them. Per the study methods: Amplification with reference gene primers provided the estimates of nucleated cell counts. Method: immunoSEQ multiplex PCR; TCRdb's copy keeps in-frame clones and lacks some. V and J calls and clone size follow that table, whereas D and trimming were derived from the DNA. Here the sample spans some 24,000 clones, roughly 89% being singletons.

Sequenced input: peripheral blood. The V call is TRBV19, the J call TRBJ2-1; weak D call: TRBD2 (6 bases). The clonotype comes from a man aged 70-80 years with COVID-19, enrolled during active disease. This chain's CDR3 is CASSGTEDNEQFF. CDR3 in DNA: TGTGCCAGTTCCGGGACTGAGGACAATGAGCAGTTCTTC.